This is a list of T cell receptor beta chains from one sample in a study of blood T cell repertoires in COVID-19. The repertoire was sequenced with immunoSEQ multiplex PCR; TCRdb's copy has only in-frame clones and lacks some. Of 30,000 to 40,000 clones in the sample, 80% to 90% were seen once. Sequencing input: peripheral blood. The source is a man aged 60 to 75 in a cohort sampled during active COVID-19. CDR3s include the opening cysteine and the closing phenylalanine or tryptophan. Fields, in order: J gene, D gene, V gene, clone size, CDR3 protein, CDR3 DNA. D genes are given only for firm matches. The size of a clone is reported for some rows only, either as once, few or many, or as a class for expanded clones.

J gene: TRBJ2-3; D gene: TRBD2; V gene: TRBV10-3; clone size: once; CDR3 protein: CAISKTSGSSDTQYF; CDR3 DNA: TGTGCCATCAGTAAAACTAGCGGGAGTTCAGATACGCAGTATTTT
J gene: TRBJ1-1; D gene: -; V gene: TRBV2; clone size: -; CDR3 protein: CASSGAEMNTEAFF; CDR3 DNA: TGTGCCAGCAGTGGGGCAGAGATGAACACTGAAGCTTTCTTT
J gene: TRBJ2-5; D gene: -; V gene: TRBV3-1/TRBV3-2; clone size: medium-sized; CDR3 protein: CASSQDELAETQYF; CDR3 DNA: TGTGCCAGCAGCCAAGATGAACTAGCAGAGACCCAGTACTTC
J gene: TRBJ2-7; D gene: TRBD1; V gene: TRBV28; clone size: -; CDR3 protein: CATVDRGTYEQYF; CDR3 DNA: TGTGCCACCGTCGACAGGGGAACCTACGAGCAGTACTTC
J gene: TRBJ1-2; D gene: TRBD1; V gene: TRBV5-6; clone size: -; CDR3 protein: CASSLTDRDYGYTF; CDR3 DNA: TGTGCCAGCAGCTTAACCGACAGGGACTATGGCTACACCTTC
J gene: TRBJ1-5; D gene: TRBD1; V gene: TRBV6-2/TRBV6-3; clone size: once; CDR3 protein: CASSRPGQGEQPQHF; CDR3 DNA: TGTGCCAGCAGTCGCCCGGGACAGGGGGAACAGCCCCAGCATTTT
J gene: TRBJ2-5; D gene: TRBD2; V gene: TRBV9; clone size: once; CDR3 protein: CASSPRGAGVMETQYF; CDR3 DNA: TGTGCCAGCAGCCCGCGGGGGGCAGGGGTAATGGAGACCCAGTACTTC
J gene: TRBJ1-1; D gene: TRBD1; V gene: TRBV7-2; clone size: -; CDR3 protein: CASSVSGTGGAAFF; CDR3 DNA: TGTGCCAGCAGCGTCTCCGGGACAGGGGGAGCAGCTTTCTTT
J gene: TRBJ1-2; D gene: -; V gene: TRBV5-1; clone size: -; CDR3 protein: CASSLSGGNYGYTF; CDR3 DNA: TGCGCCAGCAGCTTGTCGGGCGGGAACTATGGCTACACCTTC
J gene: TRBJ2-1; D gene: -; V gene: TRBV4-1; clone size: once; CDR3 protein: CASSRPRLAANEQFF; CDR3 DNA: TGCGCCAGCAGCCGCCCTAGGCTAGCTGCCAATGAGCAGTTCTTC
J gene: TRBJ1-5; D gene: -; V gene: TRBV28; clone size: -; CDR3 protein: CASTYRANQPQHF; CDR3 DNA: TGTGCCAGCACATACAGGGCCAATCAGCCCCAGCATTTT
J gene: TRBJ2-1; D gene: -; V gene: TRBV4-2; clone size: -; CDR3 protein: CASSQEGRDSFYNEQFF; CDR3 DNA: TGTGCCAGCAGCCAAGAAGGAAGGGACTCATTCTACAATGAGCAGTTCTTC
J gene: TRBJ2-1; D gene: TRBD1; V gene: TRBV9; clone size: once; CDR3 protein: CASSAPPGQNNEQFF; CDR3 DNA: TGTGCCAGCAGCGCCCCGCCGGGACAGAACAATGAGCAGTTCTTC
J gene: TRBJ1-1; D gene: -; V gene: TRBV27; clone size: -; CDR3 protein: CASSPIAGKREAFF; CDR3 DNA: TGTGCCAGCAGTCCCATAGCAGGGAAAAGAGAAGCTTTCTTT
J gene: TRBJ2-1; D gene: -; V gene: TRBV7-3; clone size: -; CDR3 protein: CASSPTLGEQFF; CDR3 DNA: TGTGCCTCAAGTCCCACTCTTGGTGAGCAGTTCTTC
J gene: TRBJ2-7; D gene: TRBD2; V gene: TRBV7-8; clone size: -; CDR3 protein: CASGQDLRGGAEQYF; CDR3 DNA: TGTGCCAGCGGACAGGACTTGCGGGGGGGCGCCGAGCAGTACTTC
J gene: TRBJ2-2; D gene: -; V gene: TRBV7-2; clone size: -; CDR3 protein: CASSFLTGELFF; CDR3 DNA: TGTGCCAGCAGCTTTCTCACCGGGGAGCTGTTTTTT
J gene: TRBJ2-1; D gene: TRBD2; V gene: TRBV5-1; clone size: -; CDR3 protein: CASSLGSGSRNEQFF; CDR3 DNA: TGCGCCAGCAGCTTGGGAAGCGGGAGTCGCAATGAGCAGTTCTTC
J gene: TRBJ2-6; D gene: -; V gene: TRBV18; clone size: few; CDR3 protein: CASSPAGGSGANVLTF; CDR3 DNA: TGTGCCAGCTCACCGGCTGGGGGGTCTGGGGCCAACGTCCTGACTTTC
J gene: TRBJ1-5; D gene: TRBD1; V gene: TRBV28; clone size: once; CDR3 protein: CASSLFGQGWREQPQHF; CDR3 DNA: TGTGCCAGCAGTTTATTTGGACAGGGCTGGAGGGAGCAGCCCCAGCATTTT
J gene: TRBJ2-7; D gene: -; V gene: TRBV6-2/TRBV6-3; clone size: -; CDR3 protein: CASSLSRGGDYEQYF; CDR3 DNA: TGTGCCAGCAGTCTCTCGAGGGGCGGGGACTACGAGCAGTACTTC
J gene: TRBJ1-5; D gene: -; V gene: TRBV28; clone size: -; CDR3 protein: CASSRSGAGQPQHF; CDR3 DNA: TGTGCCAGCAGTCGCTCAGGGGCCGGACAGCCCCAGCATTTT
J gene: TRBJ1-1; D gene: -; V gene: TRBV12-3/TRBV12-4; clone size: -; CDR3 protein: CASSLWQNTEAFF; CDR3 DNA: TGTGCCAGCAGTTTATGGCAGAACACTGAAGCTTTCTTT
J gene: TRBJ2-3; D gene: -; V gene: TRBV28; clone size: -; CDR3 protein: CASIRDQGTDTQYF; CDR3 DNA: TGTGCCAGTATTAGAGACCAGGGCACAGATACGCAGTATTTT
J gene: TRBJ1-5; D gene: TRBD1; V gene: TRBV19; clone size: -; CDR3 protein: CASSPRGRNQPQHF; CDR3 DNA: TGTGCCAGTAGTCCCAGGGGGCGCAATCAGCCCCAGCATTTT
J gene: TRBJ1-3; D gene: -; V gene: TRBV6-1; clone size: -; CDR3 protein: CASREGGTGNTIYF; CDR3 DNA: TGTGCCAGCAGAGAAGGAGGAACTGGAAACACCATATATTTT
J gene: TRBJ2-7; D gene: TRBD1; V gene: TRBV15; clone size: -; CDR3 protein: CATSTIGTGAWYEQYF; CDR3 DNA: TGTGCCACCAGCACCATAGGGACAGGGGCGTGGTACGAGCAGTACTTC
J gene: TRBJ1-4; D gene: -; V gene: TRBV19; clone size: -; CDR3 protein: CASRQGAEKLFF; CDR3 DNA: TGTGCCAGCAGGCAGGGTGCGGAAAAACTGTTTTTT
J gene: TRBJ2-3; D gene: TRBD2; V gene: TRBV10-3; clone size: -; CDR3 protein: CAISYTSGSIPDTQYF; CDR3 DNA: TGTGCCATCAGTTACACTAGCGGGAGTATCCCAGATACGCAGTATTTT
J gene: TRBJ1-5; D gene: -; V gene: TRBV2; clone size: -; CDR3 protein: CASQDRLVGAQHF; CDR3 DNA: TGTGCCAGCCAAGACAGGCTGGTCGGGGCCCAGCATTTT
J gene: TRBJ2-7; D gene: TRBD2; V gene: TRBV6-5; clone size: few; CDR3 protein: CASSYTAGGTFDEQYF; CDR3 DNA: TGTGCCAGCAGTTACACAGCGGGAGGAACATTCGACGAGCAGTACTTC
J gene: TRBJ2-1; D gene: TRBD2; V gene: TRBV5-4; clone size: -; CDR3 protein: CASSSGTSGTHNEQFF; CDR3 DNA: TGTGCCAGCAGTTCCGGGACTAGCGGGACCCACAATGAGCAGTTCTTC
J gene: TRBJ1-1; D gene: -; V gene: TRBV6-5; clone size: -; CDR3 protein: CASWRQAPKAFF; CDR3 DNA: TGTGCCAGCTGGAGACAGGCCCCAAAAGCTTTCTTT
J gene: TRBJ2-2; D gene: -; V gene: TRBV5-1; clone size: -; CDR3 protein: CASSLDSDARELFF; CDR3 DNA: TGCGCCAGCAGCTTGGACAGTGATGCAAGGGAGCTGTTTTTT
J gene: TRBJ1-2; D gene: -; V gene: TRBV3-1/TRBV3-2; clone size: -; CDR3 protein: CASSQEPRVPGDGYTF; CDR3 DNA: TGTGCCAGCAGCCAAGAACCCCGAGTTCCAGGGGATGGCTACACCTTC
J gene: TRBJ2-1; D gene: -; V gene: TRBV2; clone size: -; CDR3 protein: CASSDRLGPYNEQFF; CDR3 DNA: TGTGCCAGCTCCGACCGACTAGGCCCCTACAATGAGCAGTTCTTC
J gene: TRBJ1-5; D gene: TRBD1; V gene: TRBV9; clone size: -; CDR3 protein: CASSATGGDQPQHF; CDR3 DNA: TGTGCCAGCAGCGCGACAGGGGGGGACCAGCCCCAGCATTTT
J gene: TRBJ2-1; D gene: -; V gene: TRBV7-2; clone size: -; CDR3 protein: CASSLGPGHRVRQFF; CDR3 DNA: TGTGCCAGCAGCTTGGGACCGGGACACCGAGTGAGGCAGTTCTTC
J gene: TRBJ2-7; D gene: TRBD2; V gene: TRBV14; clone size: -; CDR3 protein: CASSQALGGTYEQYF; CDR3 DNA: TGTGCCAGCAGCCAAGCCTTGGGGGGGACCTACGAGCAGTACTTC
J gene: TRBJ1-2; D gene: -; V gene: TRBV11-2; clone size: once; CDR3 protein: CASSSDLGAYGYTF; CDR3 DNA: TGTGCCAGCAGCTCAGATCTAGGGGCGTATGGCTACACCTTC
J gene: TRBJ2-1; D gene: TRBD2; V gene: TRBV28; clone size: -; CDR3 protein: CASSLPGGINEQFF; CDR3 DNA: TGTGCCAGCAGTTTACCGGGAGGAATAAATGAGCAGTTCTTC
J gene: TRBJ2-1; D gene: TRBD2; V gene: TRBV7-8; clone size: few; CDR3 protein: CASSLGGTSGASSYNEQFF; CDR3 DNA: TGTGCCAGCAGCTTAGGTGGGACTAGCGGGGCCAGCTCCTACAATGAGCAGTTCTTC
J gene: TRBJ2-7; D gene: TRBD2; V gene: TRBV6-5; clone size: once; CDR3 protein: CASSPGGSVSYEQYF; CDR3 DNA: TGTGCCAGCAGTCCCGGGGGGAGCGTCTCCTACGAGCAGTACTTC
J gene: TRBJ2-1; D gene: TRBD2; V gene: TRBV25-1; clone size: once; CDR3 protein: CASSGTSGNEQFF; CDR3 DNA: TGTGCCAGCAGTGGGACTAGCGGAAATGAGCAGTTCTTC
J gene: TRBJ2-6; D gene: TRBD1; V gene: TRBV7-8; clone size: few; CDR3 protein: CASSLTGPLFSGANVLTF; CDR3 DNA: TGTGCCAGCAGCTTGACAGGGCCTTTATTCTCTGGGGCCAACGTCCTGACTTTC
J gene: TRBJ1-3; D gene: -; V gene: TRBV7-2; clone size: -; CDR3 protein: CASSLQPGQSGNTIYF; CDR3 DNA: TGTGCCAGCAGCCTCCAGCCGGGACAAAGTGGAAACACCATATATTTT
J gene: TRBJ2-5; D gene: TRBD2; V gene: TRBV15; clone size: -; CDR3 protein: CATSSRTSGDQETQYF; CDR3 DNA: TGTGCCACCAGCAGCAGGACTAGCGGGGACCAAGAGACCCAGTACTTC
J gene: TRBJ1-2; D gene: TRBD1; V gene: TRBV6-2/TRBV6-3; clone size: -; CDR3 protein: CASSSEPGTAANYGYTF; CDR3 DNA: TGTGCCAGCAGTTCGGAACCCGGGACAGCAGCCAACTATGGCTACACCTTC
J gene: TRBJ2-1; D gene: TRBD1; V gene: TRBV19; clone size: -; CDR3 protein: CASSIFESRDRGVEEQFF; CDR3 DNA: TGTGCCAGTAGTATCTTCGAGTCCCGGGACAGGGGGGTAGAGGAGCAGTTCTTC
J gene: TRBJ2-3; D gene: TRBD2; V gene: TRBV7-9; clone size: -; CDR3 protein: CASNLGRLASTDTQYF; CDR3 DNA: TGTGCCAGCAACCTTGGACGACTAGCGAGCACAGATACGCAGTATTTT
J gene: TRBJ2-2; D gene: TRBD2; V gene: TRBV28; clone size: -; CDR3 protein: CASSLFSGTNTGELFF; CDR3 DNA: TGTGCCAGCAGCCTATTTAGCGGGACGAACACCGGGGAGCTGTTTTTT
J gene: TRBJ2-3; D gene: -; V gene: TRBV27; clone size: -; CDR3 protein: CASSLGLTDTQYF; CDR3 DNA: TGTGCCAGCAGTCTGGGCCTCACAGATACGCAGTATTTT
J gene: TRBJ2-1; D gene: -; V gene: TRBV27; clone size: -; CDR3 protein: CASSFGARREQFF; CDR3 DNA: TGTGCCAGCAGTTTCGGCGCTAGACGGGAGCAGTTCTTC
J gene: TRBJ1-5; D gene: -; V gene: TRBV28; clone size: -; CDR3 protein: CASSLSDRINQPQHF; CDR3 DNA: TGTGCCAGCAGTTTAAGCGACAGAATCAATCAGCCCCAGCATTTT
J gene: TRBJ2-1; D gene: -; V gene: TRBV27; clone size: -; CDR3 protein: CASSLARGPHEQFF; CDR3 DNA: TGTGCCAGCAGTCTAGCTCGAGGCCCCCATGAGCAGTTCTTC
J gene: TRBJ2-1; D gene: -; V gene: TRBV20-1; clone size: -; CDR3 protein: CSASQGGEQFF; CDR3 DNA: TGCAGTGCTAGTCAAGGGGGTGAGCAGTTCTTC